Below, 17 T cell receptor beta chains from the same sample are listed, as sequenced in a study of glioma-infiltrating T cells after dendritic cell vaccination. Clones were sequenced by immunoSEQ multiplex PCR, and TCRdb holds only the in-frame ones, with some missing. The repertoire holds 50,000 to 75,000 clones, with more than 75% as singletons. This sample's time point: after dendritic cell vaccination, including at tumor progression/relapse. The sample in question was blood, obtained after dendritic cell vaccination. The receptors derive from a human donor with glioblastoma.

The rearrangement uses TRBV7-8 and TRBJ2-1; tentative D call: TRBD2 (6 bases). Germline values: CDR1 SGHVS, CDR2 FQNEAQ. The CDR3 spans 14 residues. The V and J ends lost 0 bases and 9 bases respectively, with 12 bases between them. CDR3 residues: CASSLADWRGEQFF. CDR3 coding DNA: TGTGCCAGCAGCTTAGCTGATTGGCGGGGTGAGCAGTTCTTC.

The chain combines TRBV7-3 with TRBJ2-3; D possibly corresponds to TRBD2 (7 bases). The V gene's germline CDR1 is SGHTA and CDR2 FQGTGA. V was trimmed by 2 bases and J by 2 bases, leaving 11 bases between them. The CDR3 is made up of 15 amino acids. CDR3 nucleotides: TGTGCCAGCAGCTTAGGGGGGGGCCTCACAGATACGCAGTATTTT. This gives the protein CASSLGGGLTDTQYF.

This clone was seen a few times. The chain couples TRBV10-3 to TRBJ2-1; possibly TRBD1 for D (7 bases). Per germline, CDR1 ENHRY and CDR2 SYGVKD. CDR3 length equals 17 residues. Trimming removed 0 bases at V and 3 bases at J, with 15 bases between. The CDR3 reads CAISESDGGTDYNEQFF. DNA for the CDR3: TGTGCCATCAGTGAGTCGGACGGAGGGACAGACTACAATGAGCAGTTCTTC.

The chain uses TRBV9 and TRBJ2-2; 15 nucleotides match TRBD2. There are 21 residues in the CDR3. CDR1 SGDLS and CDR2 YYNGEE come from the germline V gene. The ends lost 4 bases at V and 5 bases at J; junction bases unmatched: 18. The CDR3 DNA reads as TGTGCCAGCAGCCGTTCCTATGGGACTAGCGGGGGGCTACTTGTTACCGGGGAGCTGTTTTTT. Translation: CASSRSYGTSGGLLVTGELFF.

This sequence joins TRBV2 and TRBJ1-5; D is possibly TRBD1 (5 bases). V was trimmed by 6 bases and J by 2 bases, leaving 11 bases between them. The V gene's germline CDR1 is SNHLY and CDR2 FYNNEI. The CDR3 totals 14 residues. The CDR3 DNA sequence: TGTGCCAGCAGAGCGGGGGGAGGCAATCAGCCCCAGCATTTT. Its translation is CASRAGGGNQPQHF.

This clone was recorded once. CDR3 coding DNA: TGCGCCAGCCAAGGGCAGGGTATTTTATCCCACAACAATGAGCAGTTCTTC. As protein: CASQGQGILSHNNEQFF. V gene TRBV5-1 combines with J gene TRBJ2-1, with D possibly TRBD1 on 5 matching bases. V lost 7 bases and J 5 bases, leaving 25 bases between the germline ends. Per germline, CDR1 SGHRS and CDR2 YFSETQ. CDR3 length: 17 amino acids. Together with reference TRBV5-1 and TRBJ2-1, the CDR3 gives the full variable domain: KAGVTQTPRYLIKTRGQQVTLSCSPISGHRSVSWYQQTPGQGLQFLFEYFSETQRNKGNFPGRFSGRQFSNSRSEMNVSTLELGDSALYLCASQGQGILSHNNEQFFGPGTRLTVL.

This chain connects TRBV5-6 to TRBJ1-6; possibly TRBD1 for D (5 bases). V was cut by 2 bases and J by 7 bases, with 25 bases left in between. The germline CDR1 and CDR2 sequences are SGHDT and YYEEEE. The CDR3 contains 19 residues. Here the CDR3 DNA reads TGTGCCAGCAGCTTATTTGTTTCTCCAGGGACTACATACAATTCACCCCTCCACTTT. It specifies CASSLFVSPGTTYNSPLHF.

This chain joins TRBV6-5 and TRBJ1-2; 7 positions agree with TRBD1. The CDR3 sequence is 14 residues long. V lost 0 bases, J lost 6 bases, and 4 bases stayed unmatched. Germline CDR1 and CDR2: MNHEY and SVGAGI. The CDR3 bases are TGTGCCAGCAGTTACTCCGGCAGGGGGGATGGCTACACCTTC. It codes for CASSYSGRGDGYTF.

This clone was seen a few times. V is TRBV2 and J is TRBJ1-1; no clear D gene. This CDR3 is built from 14 residues. With 3 bases removed from V and 1 base from J, the gap between germline ends came to 9 bases. Germline CDR1 and CDR2: SNHLY and FYNNEI. The CDR3: CASSDGRGNTEAFF. DNA of the CDR3: TGTGCCAGCAGTGATGGTCGCGGGAACACTGAAGCTTTCTTT.

The rearrangement joins TRBV30 to TRBJ1-4; the D gene is possibly TRBD1 (6 bases). The V gene's germline CDR1 is GTSNPN and CDR2 SVGIG (reference sequence). V was clipped by 2 bases and J by 8 bases, with 15 bases between them. This CDR3 spans 14 amino acids. The CDR3 DNA reads TGTGCCTGGAGTCCAGGGGTGACGTGGGAAAAACTGTTTTTT. Its protein is CAWSPGVTWEKLFF.

V usage is TRBV7-9 and J usage is TRBJ2-1; the match to TRBD2 covers 10 bases. Germline values: CDR1 SEHNR, CDR2 FQNEAQ (reference sequence). V shed 1 base and J 9 bases; nucleotides not matched to a gene: 3. The CDR3 is 14 residues long. The CDR3 DNA reads as TGTGCCAGCAGCTTAGAAGGACTAGCGGTTGAGCAGTTCTTC. It encodes CASSLEGLAVEQFF. Complete variable domain (other parts from reference TRBV7-9 and TRBJ2-1): DTGVSQNPRHKITKRGQNVTFRCDPISEHNRLYWYRQTLGQGPEFLTYFQNEAQLEKSRLLSDRFSAERPKGSFSTLEIQRTEQGDSAMYLCASSLEGLAVEQFFGPGTRLTVL.

The chain employs TRBV2 and TRBJ2-3; possibly TRBD2 for D (6 bases). V was pared by 1 base and J by 2 bases, with 10 bases between. The V gene's germline CDR1 is SNHLY and CDR2 FYNNEI. The CDR3 runs to 15 residues. DNA of the CDR3: TGTGCCAGCAGTGAAGGGACTACTAACACAGATACGCAGTATTTT. Its translation is CASSEGTTNTDTQYF.

The rearrangement joins TRBV6-5 to TRBJ1-2; possible D gene TRBD1, 6 bases. Trimming took off 6 bases at V and 4 bases at J, with 18 bases between the two ends. Germline CDR1 is MNHEY and CDR2 is SVGAGI. This CDR3 comprises 15 residues. The chain's CDR3 is CASRATTGRTYGYTF. The CDR3 nucleotides read TGTGCCAGCAGGGCCACTACAGGGCGGACCTATGGCTACACCTTC.

This chain connects TRBV27 to TRBJ1-5; 7 nucleotides agree with TRBD1. V dropped 5 bases and J dropped 3; count of bases not matched to a gene: 13. CDR1 and CDR2 from the germline V gene are MNHEY and SMNVEV (reference sequence). The CDR3 consists of 17 residues. In DNA form, the CDR3 reads TGTGCCAGCAGTCCCTCGACAGGGTTCGTTTACAATCAGCCCCAGCATTTT. As protein: CASSPSTGFVYNQPQHF.

Here the CDR3 DNA reads TGCGCCAGCAGCCGCGGAGGGCTAGCGGCCCTCGGGAATGAGCAGTTCTTC. As protein: CASSRGGLAALGNEQFF. The gene calls are TRBV4-1 and TRBJ2-1, with TRBD2 matching 7 bases. The CDR3 contains 17 residues. Germline lookup yields CDR1 MGHRA and CDR2 YSYEKL. The V gene end was trimmed by 4 bases and the J gene end by 7 bases; junction bases not matched to a gene: 16.

This rearrangement joins TRBV9 to TRBJ2-7; 9 bases map to TRBD1. J was trimmed by 2 bases and V by 4 bases; bases with no gene match: 7. In germline, CDR1 is SGDLS, CDR2 YYNGEE. The CDR3 runs to 15 residues. The CDR3 here is CASSPGQGFPYEQYF. The CDR3 DNA reads as TGTGCCAGCAGCCCCGGACAGGGGTTCCCCTACGAGCAGTACTTC.

V is TRBV9 and J is TRBJ1-4, with 8 positions matching TRBD1. Germline lookup yields CDR1 SGDLS and CDR2 YYNGEE. The junction had 15 bases not matched to a gene; V was cut back by 3 bases and J by 8 bases. The CDR3 has 17 amino acids. The CDR3 DNA follows: TGTGCCAGCAGCGAGGGCCCCCCGACAGGGGCGGGAGAAAAACTGTTTTTT. This sequence encodes CASSEGPPTGAGEKLFF.